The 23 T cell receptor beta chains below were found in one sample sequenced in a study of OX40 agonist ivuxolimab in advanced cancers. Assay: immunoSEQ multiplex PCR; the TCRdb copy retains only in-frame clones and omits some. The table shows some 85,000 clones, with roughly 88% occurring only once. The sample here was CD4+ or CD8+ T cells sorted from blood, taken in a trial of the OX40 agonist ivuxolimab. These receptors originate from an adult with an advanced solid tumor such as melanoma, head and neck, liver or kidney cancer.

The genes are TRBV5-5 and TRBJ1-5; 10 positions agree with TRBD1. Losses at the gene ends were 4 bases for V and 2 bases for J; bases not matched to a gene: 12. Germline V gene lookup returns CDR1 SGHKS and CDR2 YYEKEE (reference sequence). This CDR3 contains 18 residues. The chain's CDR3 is CASSPDLFGTGGNQPQHF. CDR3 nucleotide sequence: TGTGCCAGCAGCCCCGACCTTTTCGGGACAGGGGGCAATCAGCCCCAGCATTTT. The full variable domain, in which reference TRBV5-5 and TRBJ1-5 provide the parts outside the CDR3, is DAGVTQSPTHLIKTRGQQVTLRCSPISGHKSVSWYQQVLGQGPQFIFQYYEKEERGRGNFPDRFSARQFPNYSSELNVNALLLGDSALYLCASSPDLFGTGGNQPQHFGDGTRLSIL.

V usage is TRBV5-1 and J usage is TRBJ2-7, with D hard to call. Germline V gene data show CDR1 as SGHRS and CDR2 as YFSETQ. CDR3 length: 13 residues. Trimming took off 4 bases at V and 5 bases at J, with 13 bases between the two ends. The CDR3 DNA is TGCGCCAGCAGCGCAGACCGGCTTAACGAGCAGTACTTC. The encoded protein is CASSADRLNEQYF.

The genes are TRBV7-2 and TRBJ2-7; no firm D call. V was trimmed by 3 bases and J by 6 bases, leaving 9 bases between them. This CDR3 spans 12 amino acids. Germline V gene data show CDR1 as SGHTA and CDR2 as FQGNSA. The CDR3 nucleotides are TGTGCCAGCAGCTTTTTATCCCTCGAGCAGTACTTC. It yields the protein CASSFLSLEQYF.

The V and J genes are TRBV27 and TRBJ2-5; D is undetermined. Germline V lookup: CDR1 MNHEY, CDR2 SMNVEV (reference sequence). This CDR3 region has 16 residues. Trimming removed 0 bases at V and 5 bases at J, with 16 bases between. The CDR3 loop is CASSLSSRPNLETQYF. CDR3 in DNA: TGTGCCAGCAGTTTATCATCCCGGCCCAATCTCGAGACCCAGTACTTC.

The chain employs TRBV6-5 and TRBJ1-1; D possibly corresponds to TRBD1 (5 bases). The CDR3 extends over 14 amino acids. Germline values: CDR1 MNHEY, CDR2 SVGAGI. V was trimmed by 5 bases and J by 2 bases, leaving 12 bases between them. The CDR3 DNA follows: TGTGCCAGCAGTCAACAGACAGCTAACACTGAAGCTTTCTTT. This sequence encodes CASSQQTANTEAFF.

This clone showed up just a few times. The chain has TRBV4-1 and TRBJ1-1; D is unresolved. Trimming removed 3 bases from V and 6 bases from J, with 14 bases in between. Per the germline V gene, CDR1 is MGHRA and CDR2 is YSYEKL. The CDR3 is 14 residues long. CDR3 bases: TGCGCCAGCAGCCACCCTACCCGAAACCCTGAAGCTTTCTTT. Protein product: CASSHPTRNPEAFF.

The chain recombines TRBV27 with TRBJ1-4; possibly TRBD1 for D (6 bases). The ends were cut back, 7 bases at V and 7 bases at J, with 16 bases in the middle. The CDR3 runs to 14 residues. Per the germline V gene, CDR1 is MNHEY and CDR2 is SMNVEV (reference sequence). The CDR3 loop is CASKLGGGSEKLFF. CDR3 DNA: TGTGCCAGCAAGTTGGGGGGGGGCTCTGAAAAACTGTTTTTT.

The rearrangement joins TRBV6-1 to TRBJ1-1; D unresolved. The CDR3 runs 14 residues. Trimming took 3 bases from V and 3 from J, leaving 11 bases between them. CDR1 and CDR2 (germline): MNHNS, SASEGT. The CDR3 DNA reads TGTGCCAGCAGTGAGTACGCGGGTCACACTGAAGCTTTCTTT. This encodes CASSEYAGHTEAFF.

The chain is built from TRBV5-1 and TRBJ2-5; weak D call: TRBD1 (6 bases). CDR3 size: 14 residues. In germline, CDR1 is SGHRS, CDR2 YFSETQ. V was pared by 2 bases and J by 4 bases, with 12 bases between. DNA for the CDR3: TGCGCCAGCAGCTTACCAGGGGCGGGAGAGACCCAGTACTTC. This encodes CASSLPGAGETQYF.

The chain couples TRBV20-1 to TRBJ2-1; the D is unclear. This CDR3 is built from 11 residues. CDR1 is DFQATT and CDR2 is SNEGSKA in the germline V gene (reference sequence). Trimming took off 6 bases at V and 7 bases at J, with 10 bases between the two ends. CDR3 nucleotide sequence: TGCAGTGCGTTAGGAGCGAATGAGCAGTTCTTC. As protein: CSALGANEQFF.

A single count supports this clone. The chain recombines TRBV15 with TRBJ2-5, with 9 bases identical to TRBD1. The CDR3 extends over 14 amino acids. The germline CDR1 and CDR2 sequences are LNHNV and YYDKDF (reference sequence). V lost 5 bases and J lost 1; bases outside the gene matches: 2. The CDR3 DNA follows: TGTGCCACCAGCGGGGGACAGGGCCAAGAGACCCAGTACTTC. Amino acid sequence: CATSGGQGQETQYF.

Written as DNA, the CDR3 is TGTGCCAGCAGCTTAGGGCTAGGAGCTTTCTTT. Translation: CASSLGLGAFF. This chain connects TRBV7-6 to TRBJ1-1; D unclear. This CDR3 spans 11 amino acids. Germline lookup yields CDR1 SGHVS and CDR2 FNYEAQ. The ends were cut back, 1 base at V and 10 bases at J, with 7 bases in the middle.

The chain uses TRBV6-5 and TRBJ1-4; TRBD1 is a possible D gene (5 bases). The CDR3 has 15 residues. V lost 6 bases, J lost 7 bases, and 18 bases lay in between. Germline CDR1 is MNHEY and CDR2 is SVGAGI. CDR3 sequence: CASSPGLLGGEKLFF. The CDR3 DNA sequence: TGTGCCAGCAGCCCTGGTTTGCTCGGGGGTGAAAAACTGTTTTTT.

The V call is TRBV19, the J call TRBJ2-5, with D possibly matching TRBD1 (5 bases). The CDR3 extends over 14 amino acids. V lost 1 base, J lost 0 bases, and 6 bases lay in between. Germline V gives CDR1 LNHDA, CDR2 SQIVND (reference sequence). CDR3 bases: TGTGCCAGTAGTATAGGGACACACCAAGAGACCCAGTACTTC. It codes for CASSIGTHQETQYF.

The CDR3 sequence: CASSFVGATNEKLFF. CDR3 DNA: TGTGCCAGCAGTTTCGTGGGGGCAACTAATGAAAAACTGTTTTTT. The chain recombines TRBV27 with TRBJ1-4, with a weak D call TRBD1 (5 bases). The CDR3 is 15 residues long. Per germline, CDR1 MNHEY and CDR2 SMNVEV (reference sequence). Trimming removed 3 bases from V and 0 bases from J, with 8 bases in between.

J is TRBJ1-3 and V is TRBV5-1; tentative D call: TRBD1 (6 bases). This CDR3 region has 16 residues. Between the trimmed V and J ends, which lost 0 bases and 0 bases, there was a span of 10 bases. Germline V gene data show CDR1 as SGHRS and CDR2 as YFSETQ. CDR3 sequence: CASSLAGHISGNTIYF. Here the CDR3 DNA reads TGCGCCAGCAGCTTGGCGGGACACATCTCTGGAAACACCATATATTTT.

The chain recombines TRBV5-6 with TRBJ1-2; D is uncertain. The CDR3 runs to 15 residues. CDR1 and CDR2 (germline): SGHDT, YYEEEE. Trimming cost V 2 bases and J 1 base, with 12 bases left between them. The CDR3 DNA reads TGTGCCAGCAGCTTCTCTTCCCTCAATAACTATGGCTACACCTTC. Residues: CASSFSSLNNYGYTF.

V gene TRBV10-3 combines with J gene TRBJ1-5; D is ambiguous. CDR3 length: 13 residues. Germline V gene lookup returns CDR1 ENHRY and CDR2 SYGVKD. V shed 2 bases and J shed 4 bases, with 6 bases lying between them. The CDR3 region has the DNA TGTGCCATCAGTGAGGGGCAGAATCAGCCCCAGCATTTT. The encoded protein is CAISEGQNQPQHF.

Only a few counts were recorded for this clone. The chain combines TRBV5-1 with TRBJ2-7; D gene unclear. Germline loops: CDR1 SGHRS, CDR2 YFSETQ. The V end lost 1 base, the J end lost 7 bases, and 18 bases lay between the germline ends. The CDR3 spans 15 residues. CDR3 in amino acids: CASSLNSGPPKEQYF. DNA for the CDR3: TGCGCCAGCAGCTTGAACTCGGGCCCCCCGAAGGAGCAGTACTTC.

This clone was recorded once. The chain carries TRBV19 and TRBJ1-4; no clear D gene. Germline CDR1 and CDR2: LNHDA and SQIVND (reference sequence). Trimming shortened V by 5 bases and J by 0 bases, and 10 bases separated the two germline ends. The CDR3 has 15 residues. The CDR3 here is CASSARLTTNEKLFF. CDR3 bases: TGTGCCAGTAGTGCCCGTCTGACAACTAATGAAAAACTGTTTTTT.

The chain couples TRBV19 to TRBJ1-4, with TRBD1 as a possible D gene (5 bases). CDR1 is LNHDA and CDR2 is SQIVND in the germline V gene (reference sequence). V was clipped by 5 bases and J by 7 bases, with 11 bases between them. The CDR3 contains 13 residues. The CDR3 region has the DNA TGTGCCAGTAGTGAGGGGAGGGGTGAAAAACTGTTTTTT. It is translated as CASSEGRGEKLFF.

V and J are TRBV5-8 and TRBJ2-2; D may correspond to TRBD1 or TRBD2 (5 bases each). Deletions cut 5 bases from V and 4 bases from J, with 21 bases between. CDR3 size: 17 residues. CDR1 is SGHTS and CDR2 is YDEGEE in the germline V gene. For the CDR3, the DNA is TGTGCCAGCAGGAAAGGACGGGACCGATGGTCCACCGGGGAGCTGTTTTTT. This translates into CASRKGRDRWSTGELFF.

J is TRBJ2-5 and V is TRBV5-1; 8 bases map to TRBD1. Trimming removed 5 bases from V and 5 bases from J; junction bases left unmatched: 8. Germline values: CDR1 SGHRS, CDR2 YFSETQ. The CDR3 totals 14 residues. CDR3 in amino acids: CASSYQGASETQYF. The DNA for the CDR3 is TGCGCCAGCAGTTATCAGGGGGCGAGTGAGACCCAGTACTTC.